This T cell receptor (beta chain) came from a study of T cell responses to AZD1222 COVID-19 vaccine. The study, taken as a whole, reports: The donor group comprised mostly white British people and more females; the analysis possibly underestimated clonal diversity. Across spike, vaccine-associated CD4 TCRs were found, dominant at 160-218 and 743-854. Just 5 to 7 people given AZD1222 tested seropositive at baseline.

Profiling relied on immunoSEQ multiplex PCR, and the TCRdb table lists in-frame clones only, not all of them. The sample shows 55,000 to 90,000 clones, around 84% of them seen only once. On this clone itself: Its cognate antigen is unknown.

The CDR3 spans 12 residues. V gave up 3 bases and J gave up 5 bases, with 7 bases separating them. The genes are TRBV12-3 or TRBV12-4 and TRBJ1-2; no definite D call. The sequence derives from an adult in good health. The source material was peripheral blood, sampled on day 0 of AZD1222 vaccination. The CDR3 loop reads CASSFDKYGYTF. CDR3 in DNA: TGTGCCAGCAGTTTTGACAAATATGGCTACACCTTC.